These 19 T cell receptor beta chains were sequenced from one sample in a study of naive and memory T cell subsets. The beta constant-region primer was an equimolar mix of two oligonucleotides covering TRBC1 and TRBC2. The ligated cDNA underwent four PCR rounds using SP2 and nested alpha and beta constant-region primers. TCRdb recomputed calls from the UMI-ligation and nested PCR reads with MiXCR, one row per CDR3 protein. Of 95,000 to 150,000 distinct CDR3 sequences in the sample, over 30% were seen once. Source material: central memory CD4+ T cells from blood. Receptors were obtained from a human donor in good health.

This sequence joins TRBV11-2 and TRBJ2-4; D possibly corresponds to TRBD2 (7 bases). The CDR3 covers 19 residues. The V end was cut by 5 bases, the J end by 0 bases, with 23 bases between. Per the germline V gene, CDR1 is SGHAT and CDR2 is FQNNGV. CDR3 region: CASSPRGGAQSLAKNIQYF. DNA of the CDR3: TGTGCCAGCAGCCCCAGAGGGGGGGCCCAATCTCTAGCCAAAAACATTCAGTACTTC.

This clonotype showed up just a few times. The gene calls are TRBV28 and TRBJ2-4, with 16 bases aligning to TRBD2. The CDR3 sequence is 23 residues long. Trimming removed 3 bases from V and 3 bases from J; junction bases left unmatched: 20. Germline values: CDR1 MDHEN, CDR2 SYDVKM. DNA for the CDR3: TGTGCCAGCAGTTTTCCCGCGGGGACTAGCGGGAGGGCTGGAGCCGTCTACAAAAACATTCAGTACTTC. It encodes CASSFPAGTSGRAGAVYKNIQYF.

This clonotype was recorded at least ten times. The CDR3 nucleotides are TGCAGTGCTAGAGGAAAGGCCGACCGATACTACGAGCAGTACTTC. Encoded protein: CSARGKADRYYEQYF. V gene TRBV20-1 combines with J gene TRBJ2-7; D remains unclear. Germline V gene lookup returns CDR1 DFQATT and CDR2 SNEGSKA (reference sequence). CDR3 size: 15 residues. Trimming shortened V by 1 base and J by 3 bases, and 16 bases separated the two germline ends.

The chain uses TRBV7-9 and TRBJ2-7; D remains ambiguous. The CDR3 is 13 residues long. V was shortened by 3 bases and J by 5 bases, with 11 bases between the two germline ends. Germline V CDR1 and CDR2: SEHNR, FQNEAQ (reference sequence). The DNA for the CDR3 is TGTGCCAGCAGCTTCCACGGAACCCACGAGCAGTACTTC. It specifies CASSFHGTHEQYF.

The chain couples TRBV11-2 to TRBJ2-1; 13 bases fit TRBD2. V lost 3 bases and J lost 2; bases outside the gene matches: 4. This CDR3 spans 17 amino acids. The germline gives CDR1 SGHAT, CDR2 FQNNGV. CDR3 sequence: CASSFQGLAGAYNEQFF. CDR3 in DNA: TGTGCCAGCAGCTTCCAAGGACTAGCGGGAGCCTACAATGAGCAGTTCTTC.

The gene calls are TRBV7-8 and TRBJ2-3, with TRBD2 matching 13 bases. J lost 12 bases, V lost 1 base, and 4 bases had no gene match. The CDR3 spans 14 residues. Germline V lookup: CDR1 SGHVS, CDR2 FQNEAQ. CDR3 nucleotides: TGTGCCAGCAGCTTAGAACTAGCGGGAGGGACTCAGTATTTT. Translating gives CASSLELAGGTQYF.

The rearrangement links TRBV15 to TRBJ1-5; D not resolved. V was cut by 0 bases and J by 7 bases, with 13 bases left in between. The CDR3 has 15 residues. Germline V gene lookup returns CDR1 LNHNV and CDR2 YYDKDF (reference sequence). CDR3: CATSRDRASRQPQHF. CDR3 DNA: TGTGCCACCAGCAGAGATCGGGCAAGCAGGCAGCCCCAGCATTTT. The whole variable domain, remainder taken from reference TRBV15 and TRBJ1-5, is DAMVIQNPRYQVTQFGKPVTLSCSQTLNHNVMYWYQQKSSQAPKLLFHYYDKDFNNEADTPDNFQSRRPNTSFCFLDIRSPGLGDTAMYLCATSRDRASRQPQHFGDGTRLSIL.

This clonotype has just a few counts. This sequence joins TRBV4-3 and TRBJ1-5; TRBD1 agrees at 8 bases. CDR1 is LGHNA and CDR2 is YSLEER in the germline V gene. Germline trimming cut 4 bases from V and 7 bases from J; bases unmatched to any gene: 9. The CDR3 is made up of 15 amino acids. In DNA, the CDR3 is TGCGCCAGCAGCCGAGAAGGAACAGGGGGACAGCCCCAGCATTTT. Translated, it gives CASSREGTGGQPQHF.

This rearrangement joins TRBV25-1 to TRBJ1-1; D gene uncertain. V gave up 8 bases and J gave up 0 bases, with 7 bases separating them. CDR1 MGHDK and CDR2 SYGVNS come from the germline V gene. The CDR3 has 12 amino acids. CDR3 nucleotide sequence: TGTGCCAGCGTGGGCCTGAACACTGAAGCTTTCTTT. This translates into CASVGLNTEAFF.

This rearrangement joins TRBV6-1 to TRBJ2-2; 10 bases agree with TRBD2. Germline V gene sequence: CDR1 MNHNS, CDR2 SASEGT. The CDR3 loop spans 14 amino acids. With V trimmed by 8 bases and J by 8 bases, 8 bases remained unmatched. CDR3 bases: TGTGCCAGCTCGTCTCTAGCGGGAGCGGGGGAGCTGTTTTTT. As protein: CASSSLAGAGELFF.

This clonotype was seen only a few times. The rearrangement links TRBV12-3 or TRBV12-4 to TRBJ1-2; no firm D call. V lost 5 bases to trimming and J lost 4 bases, with 14 bases between them. This CDR3 has 14 residues. The CDR3 loop is CASSPGGSGYGYTF. As DNA, the CDR3 is TGTGCCAGCAGTCCCGGTGGCAGCGGCTATGGCTACACCTTC.

On this clonotype itself: Relative to the germline gene, one junction end is altered; a read error may explain this. The V and J genes are TRBV10-1 and TRBJ2-2, with 9 bases lining up with TRBD1. The CDR3 is 15 residues long. Germline assignment: CDR1 WNHNN and CDR2 SYGVQD (reference sequence). CDR3 sequence: CASRPGTGPTGELYF. CDR3 DNA sequence: TGCGCCAGCAGACCCGGGACAGGGCCCACCGGGGAGCTGTATTTT.

V and J are TRBV7-9 and TRBJ2-4; 10 nucleotides align to TRBD1. Germline CDR1 and CDR2: SEHNR and FQNEAQ (reference sequence). The CDR3 is 18 residues long. V was pared by 5 bases and J by 1 base, with 11 bases of the junction left unmatched. For the CDR3, the DNA is TGTGCCAGCAGCCCCAGACAGGGGGCGATAAGGGCCAAAAACATTCAGTACTTC. It is translated as CASSPRQGAIRAKNIQYF. The whole variable domain, filled in from reference TRBV7-9 and TRBJ2-4, reads DTGVSQNPRHKITKRGQNVTFRCDPISEHNRLYWYRQTLGQGPEFLTYFQNEAQLEKSRLLSDRFSAERPKGSFSTLEIQRTEQGDSAMYLCASSPRQGAIRAKNIQYFGAGTRLSVL.

This sequence joins TRBV4-3 and TRBJ1-6; TRBD1 might be the D (5 bases). This CDR3 is built from 15 residues. Between the trimmed V and J ends, which lost 3 bases and 7 bases, there was a span of 13 bases. Looked up from germline, CDR1 is LGHNA and CDR2 is YSLEER. The chain's CDR3 is CASSHDTGANSPLHF. CDR3 in DNA: TGCGCCAGCAGCCACGATACCGGGGCGAATTCACCCCTCCACTTT.

This clonotype was counted between two and nine times. The chain recombines TRBV19 with TRBJ2-1, with D maybe TRBD1 (5 bases). The germline gives CDR1 LNHDA, CDR2 SQIVND (reference sequence). This CDR3 has 14 amino acids. V lost 11 bases, J lost 5 bases, and 19 bases lay in between. CDR3 DNA sequence: TGTGCCTTCGCCTTTGGGGCGGTAAACAATGAGCAGTTCTTC. This translates into CAFAFGAVNNEQFF.

This clonotype was recorded a few times. This rearrangement joins TRBV11-2 to TRBJ2-4; D is possibly TRBD1 (6 bases). Trimming left V 4 bases short and J 6 bases short, with 10 bases between. Germline V CDR1 and CDR2: SGHAT, FQNNGV. CDR3 size: 13 residues. The CDR3 reads CASSSGGRNIQYF. CDR3 coding DNA: TGTGCCAGCAGCTCTGGGGGCCGAAACATTCAGTACTTC.

The chain carries TRBV6-5 and TRBJ1-6, with D unresolved. Germline V gene sequence: CDR1 MNHEY, CDR2 SVGAGI. There are 13 residues in the CDR3. The germline V and J ends were trimmed by 5 bases and 8 bases, with 10 bases remaining between them. CDR3 protein: CASSRGPDSPLHF. DNA of the CDR3: TGTGCCAGCAGTCGGGGTCCAGATTCACCCCTCCACTTT.

This chain links TRBV7-9 with TRBJ2-3; 7 bases align to TRBD2. The CDR3 runs to 16 residues. Germline V CDR1 and CDR2: SEHNR, FQNEAQ (reference sequence). The junction had 10 bases not matched to a gene; V was cut back by 1 base and J by 6 bases. CDR3 amino acids: CASSLEVGGPSDTQYF. CDR3 in DNA: TGTGCCAGCAGCTTAGAAGTGGGAGGGCCATCCGATACGCAGTATTTT. Full variable domain (missing parts from reference TRBV7-9 and TRBJ2-3): DTGVSQNPRHKITKRGQNVTFRCDPISEHNRLYWYRQTLGQGPEFLTYFQNEAQLEKSRLLSDRFSAERPKGSFSTLEIQRTEQGDSAMYLCASSLEVGGPSDTQYFGPGTRLTVL.

The sample holds a few counts of this clonotype. The chain couples TRBV14 to TRBJ2-1; 7 bases agree with TRBD1. The CDR3 has 15 amino acids. Germline assignment: CDR1 SGHDN and CDR2 FVKESK. With 1 base clipped from V and 6 bases from J, the junction kept 6 bases outside the gene matches. The CDR3 reads CASSQAGQPSNEQFF. In DNA form, the CDR3 reads TGTGCCAGCAGCCAAGCGGGACAGCCTAGCAATGAGCAGTTCTTC.